This T cell receptor beta chain was profiled in a study of blood T cell repertoires in COVID-19. Background on the study: Samples of COVID-19 (acute and convalescent) were obtained from the United States, Italy and Spain. PBMCs, B-cell-depleted T cells, or T cells were the source of the cDNA or gDNA that made up the material.

Produced via immunoSEQ multiplex PCR; TCRdb's table is partial and in-frame only. Here the sample spans about 250,000 clones, about four fifths being singletons. Patients of the Seattle cohort, enrolled during active infection, were followed longitudinally. V dropped 7 bases and J dropped 1 base, with 14 bases sitting between them. This CDR3 is 14 amino acids long. CDR1 MDHEN and CDR2 SYDVKM come from the germline V gene. V and J are TRBV28 and TRBJ2-7; D possibly corresponds to TRBD2 (5 bases). The sequence was obtained from an older person with COVID-19, enrolled during active disease. Sequencing was performed on peripheral blood. The CDR3 sequence: CASTAGRVSYEQYF. The CDR3 nucleotides are TGTGCCAGCACCGCGGGTCGGGTTTCCTACGAGCAGTACTTC.